Following are 31 T cell receptor beta chains from one sample sequenced in a study of T cell repertoires in cytomegalovirus infection. TCRdb reanalysed the reads using MiXCR and keeps one entry per CDR3 protein. The repertoire consists of approximately 400,000 distinct CDR3 sequences, with roughly 30% occurring once and the leading ten covering approximately 15%. The sample comprised PBMCs. The receptors come from a human donor in good health (CMV status not recorded). Some clones in this sample may be carry-over from other donors' samples.

This chain uses TRBV20-1 with TRBJ1-1, with 7 bases identical to TRBD1. This CDR3 has 12 amino acids. V was clipped by 6 bases and J by 7 bases; unmatched bases: 8. Germline CDR1 and CDR2: DFQATT and SNEGSKA (reference sequence). The CDR3: CSASMTGYEAFF. The CDR3 region has the DNA TGCAGTGCCTCTATGACAGGGTATGAAGCTTTCTTT.

This clonotype was detected only a few times. The chain joins TRBV7-2 to TRBJ2-3; 9 nucleotides match TRBD2. The CDR3 runs 16 residues. Germline CDR1 reads SGHTA; CDR2 reads FQGNSA. V shed 4 bases and J 2 bases; nucleotides not matched to a gene: 7. CDR3: CASSSAGGRNTDTQYF. Here the CDR3 DNA reads TGTGCCAGCAGCTCAGCGGGGGGCCGTAACACAGATACGCAGTATTTT.

The CDR3 nucleotides are TGTGCCAGCAGTTACTGGAACAGGGGGTACCAAGAGACCCAGTACTTC. Protein sequence: CASSYWNRGYQETQYF. This chain connects TRBV6-2 or TRBV6-3 to TRBJ2-5, with 8 positions matching TRBD1. Trimming removed 1 base from V and 0 bases from J; junction bases left unmatched: 4. The CDR3 extends over 16 amino acids. Germline V CDR1 and CDR2: MNHEY, SVGEGT.

The V and J genes are TRBV12-3 or TRBV12-4 and TRBJ2-1; 8 bases match TRBD2. The V segment lost 5 bases and the J segment 7 bases; nucleotides outside the gene matches: 7. CDR3 length equals 14 residues. The CDR3 nucleotides are TGTGCCAGCAGTCTCGGGGGGGCGGTGAATGAGCAGTTCTTC. Translation: CASSLGGAVNEQFF.

This clonotype came up once. This chain links TRBV20-1 with TRBJ1-5; D ambiguous. Per the germline V gene, CDR1 is DFQATT and CDR2 is SNEGSKA (reference sequence). Trimming stripped 6 bases from V and 6 bases from J, with 15 bases between. CDR3 length equals 13 residues. In DNA form, the CDR3 reads TGCAGTGCCCCGGGCATATGGGGTCAGCCCCAGCATTTT. Its translation: CSAPGIWGQPQHF.

This chain links TRBV30 with TRBJ1-5; D is undetermined. Trimming cost V 0 bases and J 0 bases, with 12 bases left between them. This CDR3 is 16 amino acids long. Germline assignment: CDR1 GTSNPN and CDR2 SVGIG (reference sequence). In DNA, the CDR3 is TGTGCCTGGAGTGTTGGTTCCGGACTTAGCAATCAGCCCCAGCATTTT. It is translated as CAWSVGSGLSNQPQHF.

CDR3 bases: TGTGCCAGCAGCGCCGGGCGGGGCCCCCGTGAGCAGTTCTTC. Translated, it gives CASSAGRGPREQFF. The chain links TRBV11-2 to TRBJ2-1, with TRBD2 as a possible D gene (6 bases). Trimming shortened V by 5 bases and J by 9 bases, and 17 bases separated the two germline ends. Per the germline V gene, CDR1 is SGHAT and CDR2 is FQNNGV. The CDR3 extends over 14 amino acids.

Comment on this clonotype: A much larger clonotype is one base distant, so this may be a read error. The chain carries TRBV7-2 and TRBJ2-7, with 7 bases identical to TRBD2. Looked up from germline, CDR1 is SGHTA and CDR2 is FQGNSA. V was pared by 6 bases and J by 0 bases, with 5 bases of the junction left unmatched. This CDR3 spans 14 amino acids. In DNA form, the CDR3 reads TGTGCCAGCAGACTAACTAGCGTCTCCTACGAGCAGTACTTC. Translated: CASRLTSVSYEQYF.

This clonotype has at least ten counts. The V gene is TRBV7-9, the J gene TRBJ2-7; 9 bases agree with TRBD1. CDR1 and CDR2 (germline): SEHNR, FQNEAQ (reference sequence). Trimming at V came to 1 base and at J to 4 bases, leaving 5 bases not matched to a gene. The CDR3 is 15 amino acids. CDR3 nucleotides: TGTGCCAGCAGCTTAGTGGGGACAGGGTTATACGAGCAGTACTTC. Protein product: CASSLVGTGLYEQYF.

This clonotype occurred many times. The chain uses TRBV7-2 and TRBJ1-6, with unresolved D. Germline V gene sequence: CDR1 SGHTA, CDR2 FQGNSA. The CDR3 contains 14 residues. V was pared by 0 bases and J by 5 bases, with 5 bases between. The CDR3 here is CASSLAPDNSPLHF. For the CDR3, the DNA is TGTGCCAGCAGCTTAGCCCCCGATAATTCACCCCTCCACTTT. Filled out from reference TRBV7-2 and TRBJ1-6, the complete variable domain reads GAGVSQSPSNKVTEKGKDVELRCDPISGHTALYWYRQSLGQGLEFLIYFQGNSAPDKSGLPSDRFSAERTGGSVSTLTIQRTQQEDSAVYLCASSLAPDNSPLHFGNGTRLTVT.

This clonotype was seen a few times. The J gene is TRBJ1-3, the V gene TRBV7-3; possibly TRBD1 for D (5 bases). V lost 2 bases to trimming and J lost 9 bases, with 14 bases between them. The CDR3 spans 14 residues. In germline, CDR1 is SGHTA, CDR2 FQGTGA. Here the CDR3 DNA reads TGTGCCAGCAGCTTATCACGCAGCGGGGGCACCATATATTTT. Protein sequence: CASSLSRSGGTIYF.

This clonotype has just a few counts. The CDR3 loop reads CASSLVQGALTGELFF. The CDR3, as DNA: TGTGCCAGCAGCTTAGTACAGGGGGCGCTCACCGGGGAGCTGTTTTTT. The chain carries TRBV7-6 and TRBJ2-2; TRBD1 agrees at 9 bases. Germline-derived CDR1 and CDR2 are SGHVS and FNYEAQ. The CDR3 loop spans 16 amino acids. Trimming took 1 base from V and 4 from J; bases not matched to a gene: 4.

The chain carries TRBV9 and TRBJ2-3; D remains unclear. CDR1 is SGDLS and CDR2 is YYNGEE in the germline V gene. Between the trimmed V and J ends, which lost 0 bases and 0 bases, there was a span of 5 bases. CDR3 length: 14 residues. The DNA of the CDR3 is TGTGCCAGCAGCGTAGGGGTTAGCACAGATACGCAGTATTTT. Translation gives CASSVGVSTDTQYF.

The rearrangement uses TRBV7-9 and TRBJ1-2; D unclear. The CDR3 totals 16 residues. V lost 2 bases, J lost 2 bases, and 15 bases lay in between. CDR1 is SEHNR and CDR2 is FQNEAQ in the germline V gene (reference sequence). CDR3 region: CASSLREIPSNYGYTF. The CDR3 nucleotides are TGTGCCAGCAGCTTAAGGGAAATCCCCTCCAACTATGGCTACACCTTC. The full variable domain, with the rest looked up from reference TRBV7-9 and TRBJ1-2, is DTGVSQNPRHKITKRGQNVTFRCDPISEHNRLYWYRQTLGQGPEFLTYFQNEAQLEKSRLLSDRFSAERPKGSFSTLEIQRTEQGDSAMYLCASSLREIPSNYGYTFGSGTRLTVV.

CDR3 DNA: TGTGCCAGCAGCCAACTGGGGCAGACTCAAACTTTCTTT. Protein sequence: CASSQLGQTQTFF. The genes are TRBV14 and TRBJ1-1; D possibly corresponds to TRBD1 (5 bases). The CDR3 extends over 13 amino acids. Germline assignment: CDR1 SGHDN and CDR2 FVKESK. Trimming left V 2 bases short and J 12 bases short, with 16 bases between.

This rearrangement joins TRBV12-3 or TRBV12-4 to TRBJ1-3, with 7 positions matching TRBD1. The V segment lost 3 bases and the J segment 4 bases; nucleotides outside the gene matches: 9. The CDR3 totals 16 residues. CDR3 loop: CASSFWEGATGNTIYF. As DNA, the CDR3 is TGTGCCAGCAGTTTCTGGGAGGGGGCGACAGGAAACACCATATATTTT.

This chain uses TRBV20-1 with TRBJ2-1; 11 bases agree with TRBD2. V lost 3 bases to trimming and J lost 0 bases; unmatched junction nucleotides: 7. CDR1 is DFQATT and CDR2 is SNEGSKA in the germline V gene (reference sequence). The CDR3 is 17 amino acids. Here the CDR3 DNA reads TGCAGTGCTAGCGAGGCTAGCGGGGGGAGCTCCTACAATGAGCAGTTCTTC. Its translation is CSASEASGGSSYNEQFF.

A few counts support this clonotype. This chain uses TRBV2 with TRBJ2-4; D not certain. Trimming shortened V by 8 bases and J by 1 base, and 12 bases separated the two germline ends. Germline values: CDR1 SNHLY, CDR2 FYNNEI. This CDR3 region has 14 residues. For the CDR3, the DNA is TGTGCCAGCGCCGTAATTGTGGCCAAAAACATTCAGTACTTC. Protein sequence: CASAVIVAKNIQYF.

This clonotype was counted many times. The chain is built from TRBV7-9 and TRBJ1-1, with D perhaps TRBD1 (6 bases). The CDR3 spans 15 residues. Germline lookup yields CDR1 SEHNR and CDR2 FQNEAQ (reference sequence). The ends were cut back, 5 bases at V and 1 base at J, with 14 bases in the middle. CDR3 sequence: CASSTRQERNTEAFF. In DNA form, the CDR3 reads TGTGCCAGCAGCACCCGACAGGAACGGAACACTGAAGCTTTCTTT.

The chain employs TRBV28 and TRBJ1-5; 7 positions agree with TRBD1. J gave up 3 bases and V 7 bases, and 9 bases lay outside the gene matches. This CDR3 is 15 amino acids long. Germline V CDR1 and CDR2: MDHEN, SYDVKM. The CDR3 nucleotides are TGTGCCAGCATGACCCAGGGGGGAGTCAATCAGCCCCAGCATTTT. Residues: CASMTQGGVNQPQHF.

J is TRBJ1-2 and V is TRBV6-5; D is uncertain. The V end was cut by 2 bases, the J end by 5 bases, with 21 bases between. This CDR3 contains 17 residues. The germline V gene has CDR1 MNHEY and CDR2 SVGAGI. In nucleotides, the CDR3 is TGTGCCAGCAGTTACCTCCCAGCCAACGAAAGAGAATATGGCTACACCTTC. Protein sequence: CASSYLPANEREYGYTF.

This clonotype was recorded at least ten times. CDR3 protein: CASSRPGRESTEAFF. CDR3 DNA sequence: TGTGCCAGCAGTCGCCCGGGACGGGAGAGCACTGAAGCTTTCTTT. The chain uses TRBV12-3 or TRBV12-4 and TRBJ1-1, with D possibly matching TRBD1 (5 bases). The CDR3 loop spans 15 amino acids. Trimming removed 5 bases at V and 4 bases at J, with 17 bases between.

This chain uses TRBV2 with TRBJ2-7; D gene uncertain. Germline lookup yields CDR1 SNHLY and CDR2 FYNNEI. The CDR3 totals 13 residues. Deletions cut 8 bases from V and 5 bases from J, with 16 bases between. The CDR3 here is CASGTVPAHEQYF. The CDR3 DNA sequence: TGTGCCAGCGGAACAGTGCCGGCCCACGAGCAGTACTTC.

This chain uses TRBV7-2 with TRBJ2-5; D perhaps matches TRBD2 (6 bases). This CDR3 is 16 amino acids long. Between the trimmed V and J ends, which lost 1 base and 2 bases, there was a span of 14 bases. The V gene's germline CDR1 is SGHTA and CDR2 FQGNSA. The CDR3 DNA is TGTGCCAGCAGCTTAGTCTCGACGGGGAGGCAAGAGACCCAGTACTTC. This translates into CASSLVSTGRQETQYF.

Details on this clonotype: At one of its ends the junction is not consistent with the germline gene, which may arise from a read error. The chain combines TRBV30 with TRBJ1-1; maybe TRBD1 (6 bases). Germline V gene data show CDR1 as GTSNPN and CDR2 as SVGIG (reference sequence). There are 13 residues in the CDR3. In nucleotides, the CDR3 is TGTGCCTTGAACAGGGTCTCCCGTCCTGAATCTTTCTTT. Its translation: CALNRVSRPESFF.

This chain joins TRBV6-1 and TRBJ2-5, with TRBD1 matching 10 bases. Germline values: CDR1 MNHNS, CDR2 SASEGT. V lost 1 base and J lost 4; bases outside the gene matches: 6. This CDR3 comprises 16 residues. The CDR3 DNA reads TGTGCCAGCAGTGAAGGAGGCGGGACAGGGGCAGAGACCCAGTACTTC. Protein: CASSEGGGTGAETQYF.

This chain joins TRBV10-3 and TRBJ1-1; TRBD1 is a possible D gene (6 bases). Trimming removed 5 bases at V and 1 base at J, with 11 bases between. The CDR3 has 14 amino acids. Germline lookup yields CDR1 ENHRY and CDR2 SYGVKD. CDR3 nucleotides: TGTGCCATCAGTCAGCAGGGGACGAACACTGAAGCTTTCTTT. It yields the protein CAISQQGTNTEAFF.

This clonotype has more than one count but fewer than ten. The J gene is TRBJ2-3, the V gene TRBV6-6; the match to TRBD1 covers 9 bases. The CDR3 contains 15 residues. The V gene end was trimmed by 2 bases and the J gene end by 6 bases; junction bases not matched to a gene: 6. CDR1 is MNHNY and CDR2 is SVGAGI in the germline V gene (reference sequence). CDR3 nucleotide sequence: TGTGCCAGCAGTTACCCGGGACAGGGAATTGATACGCAGTATTTT. Amino acids: CASSYPGQGIDTQYF.

The chain uses TRBV2 and TRBJ1-4; D is uncertain. Germline loops: CDR1 SNHLY, CDR2 FYNNEI. The CDR3 contains 15 residues. With 4 bases removed from V and 0 bases from J, the gap between germline ends came to 9 bases. CDR3 protein: CASSAVGTTNEKLFF. DNA of the CDR3: TGTGCCAGCAGTGCGGTCGGCACAACTAATGAAAAACTGTTTTTT.

V is TRBV12-3 or TRBV12-4 and J is TRBJ2-7; TRBD1 matches 9 bases. V trimming: 4 bases; J trimming: 9 bases; junction bases outside the gene matches: 1. The CDR3 runs 11 residues. For the CDR3, the DNA is TGTGCCAGCAGTTGGGGACAGGGGCAGTACTTC. Amino acids: CASSWGQGQYF.

This clonotype was detected a few times. The V and J genes are TRBV6-1 and TRBJ2-2; 14 bases fit TRBD2. Germline CDR1 and CDR2: MNHNS and SASEGT. The V and J ends lost 1 base and 2 bases, in that order; junction bases with no gene match: 6. The CDR3 is 19 amino acids. The DNA of the CDR3 is TGTGCCAGCAGTGAAGGGGGACTAGCGGGGGAATTTAACACCGGGGAGCTGTTTTTT. Its translation is CASSEGGLAGEFNTGELFF.